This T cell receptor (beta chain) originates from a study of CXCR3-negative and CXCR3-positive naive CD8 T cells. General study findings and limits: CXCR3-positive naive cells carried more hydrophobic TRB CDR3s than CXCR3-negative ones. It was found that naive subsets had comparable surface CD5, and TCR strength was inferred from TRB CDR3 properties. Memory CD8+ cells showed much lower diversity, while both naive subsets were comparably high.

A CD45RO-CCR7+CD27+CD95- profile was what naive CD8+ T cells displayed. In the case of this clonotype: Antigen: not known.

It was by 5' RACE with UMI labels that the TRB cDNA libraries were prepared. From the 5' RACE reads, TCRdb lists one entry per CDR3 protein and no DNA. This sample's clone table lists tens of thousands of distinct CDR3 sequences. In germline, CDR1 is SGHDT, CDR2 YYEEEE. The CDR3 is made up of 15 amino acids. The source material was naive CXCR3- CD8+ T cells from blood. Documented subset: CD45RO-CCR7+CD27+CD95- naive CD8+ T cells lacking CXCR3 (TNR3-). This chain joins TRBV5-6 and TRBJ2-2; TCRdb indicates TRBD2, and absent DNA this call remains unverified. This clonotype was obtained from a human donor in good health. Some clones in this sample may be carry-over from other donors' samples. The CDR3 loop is CASSLRTRGTGELFF.